These 31 T cell receptor beta chains were sequenced from one sample in a study of blood T cells in healthy people across ages (dated by TCRdb to about 2015). Receptor amplification or capture employed 5' RACE. Instrument on record: Illumina HiSeq 2500. A second roughly 6 to 12 cycle PCR used a sample-barcoded 5' primer and a J-beta primer mix. The public reads were quality trimmed at Q25 with fastp and then assembled into clones with MiXCR by TCRdb, keeping productive beta chains. Merged by CDR3 protein, the rows form single entries marked with the most common genes and DNA. The sample table contains under 2 million distinct CDR3 sequences; only one count was recorded for roughly a third of them. The ten largest make up approximately 10% of the sample. Material: blood. The receptors come from a woman aged 25 to 39 in good health.

This clonotype was picked up many times. The genes are TRBV29-1 and TRBJ2-7, with D possibly being TRBD1 (5 bases). The germline V gene has CDR1 SQVTM and CDR2 ANQGSEA. The germline V and J ends were trimmed by 6 bases and 2 bases, with 11 bases remaining between them. The CDR3 sequence is 12 residues long. The CDR3 is CSVADIPYEQYF. The CDR3 nucleotides are TGCAGCGTCGCGGACATCCCCTACGAGCAGTACTTC.

This clonotype came up a few times. The gene calls are TRBV5-5 and TRBJ2-1; D gene uncertain. The CDR3 contains 15 residues. Per germline, CDR1 SGHKS and CDR2 YYEKEE (reference sequence). V was pared by 1 base and J by 8 bases, with 16 bases between. As DNA, the CDR3 is TGTGCCAGCAGCTTGCTAGTAGGAGCTTGGGATGAGCAGTTCTTC. It is translated as CASSLLVGAWDEQFF.

The rearrangement joins TRBV30 to TRBJ2-1; D may correspond to TRBD1 or TRBD2 (6 bases each). CDR1 is GTSNPN, CDR2 SVGIG, per germline (reference sequence). V was clipped by 2 bases and J by 4 bases, with 15 bases between them. This CDR3 has 15 residues. The CDR3 here is CAWSSRGVLYNEQFF. For the CDR3, the DNA is TGTGCCTGGAGTTCAAGGGGGGTCCTTTACAATGAGCAGTTCTTC.

The rearrangement links TRBV3-1 to TRBJ2-5; D call uncertain. V lost 0 bases and J 4 bases, leaving 12 bases between the germline ends. The CDR3 is 15 amino acids. The germline V gene has CDR1 LGHDT and CDR2 YNNKEL (reference sequence). The CDR3 nucleotides read TGTGCCAGCAGCCAAGAGGATCCTCTGAGAGAGACCCAGTACTTC. Protein sequence: CASSQEDPLRETQYF.

V usage is TRBV7-6 and J usage is TRBJ2-1; D gene ambiguous. The CDR3 has 14 residues. Germline values: CDR1 SGHVS, CDR2 FNYEAQ. V was clipped by 1 base and J by 3 bases, with 7 bases between them. The DNA for the CDR3 is TGTGCCAGCAGCTTAGGGGCCGTCTACAATGAGCAGTTCTTC. It yields the protein CASSLGAVYNEQFF.

This clonotype came up once. V is TRBV20-1 and J is TRBJ2-3; no clear D gene. The germline V gene has CDR1 DFQATT and CDR2 SNEGSKA (reference sequence). The CDR3 runs 15 residues. The V gene lost 0 bases and the J gene lost 0 bases, with 10 bases spanning the gap. In nucleotides, the CDR3 is TGCAGTGCTAGAGATGGCAGGTCTAGCACAGATACGCAGTATTTT. Translating it yields CSARDGRSSTDTQYF.

Only a few counts were recorded for this clonotype. The rearrangement links TRBV20-1 to TRBJ1-5; D perhaps matches TRBD1 (5 bases). Germline CDR1 reads DFQATT; CDR2 reads SNEGSKA (reference sequence). The CDR3 runs to 14 residues. V lost 6 bases and J 0 bases, leaving 12 bases between the germline ends. The DNA for the CDR3 is TGCAGTGCCTGGGGCCAATATAGCAATCAGCCCCAGCATTTT. Its translation is CSAWGQYSNQPQHF.

This clonotype occurred a few times. The chain joins TRBV7-9 to TRBJ1-2; 11 nucleotides align to TRBD1. V was clipped by 5 bases and J by 2 bases; unmatched bases: 10. CDR1 and CDR2 (germline): SEHNR, FQNEAQ (reference sequence). The CDR3 consists of 17 residues. The CDR3 DNA is TGTGCCAGCAGCCTAATGGGACAGGGGGATCGGAACTATGGCTACACCTTC. Its translation is CASSLMGQGDRNYGYTF.

This rearrangement joins TRBV20-1 to TRBJ1-6; the D is unclear. Germline V gene lookup returns CDR1 DFQATT and CDR2 SNEGSKA (reference sequence). V dropped 3 bases and J dropped 6 bases, with 9 bases sitting between them. The CDR3 is made up of 13 amino acids. This CDR3 reads CSASGRPNSPLHF. The CDR3 DNA reads as TGCAGTGCTAGCGGTAGACCTAATTCACCCCTCCACTTT.

To note about this clonotype: Because it lacks the conserved phenylalanine or tryptophan at the end, this CDR3 is likely a read error. This chain connects TRBV10-3 to TRBJ2-7; tentative D call: TRBD2 (6 bases). TRBJ2-5 explains the end of the DNA better; the J call may be wrong. The V gene's germline CDR1 is ENHRY and CDR2 SYGVKD. This CDR3 has 15 residues. DNA for the CDR3: TGTGCCATCAGTGAGTCGAATGGGGGGACGGAGACCCAGTACCTC. It codes for CAISESNGGTETQYL.

This clonotype was observed a few times. Compared with germline, one end of the junction differs, possibly owing to a read error. The rearrangement links TRBV7-9 to TRBJ1-5; D uncertain. The CDR3 spans 14 residues. From germline, CDR1 is SEHNR and CDR2 FQNEAQ (reference sequence). The CDR3 DNA follows: TGTGCCGGCAGCTTAGGAGAGACCGACCAGCCCCAGCATTTT. It is translated as CAGSLGETDQPQHF.

This clonotype was observed a few times. The rearrangement links TRBV29-1 to TRBJ1-1; D possibly corresponds to TRBD1 (5 bases). The CDR3 runs 13 residues. The germline V gene has CDR1 SQVTM and CDR2 ANQGSEA. Trimming removed 0 bases from V and 6 bases from J, with 11 bases in between. CDR3 loop: CSVEDGGRAEAFF. CDR3 DNA sequence: TGCAGCGTTGAAGATGGGGGTAGGGCTGAAGCTTTCTTT.

The chain couples TRBV2 to TRBJ2-7; weak D call: TRBD1 (7 bases). This CDR3 contains 14 residues. V was shortened by 3 bases and J by 1 base, with 10 bases between the two germline ends. Per the germline V gene, CDR1 is SNHLY and CDR2 is FYNNEI. The CDR3 here is CASSDPGGSYEQYF. The CDR3, as DNA: TGTGCCAGCAGTGATCCAGGGGGGTCCTACGAGCAGTACTTC.

The chain is built from TRBV10-2 and TRBJ1-6; D not certain. The CDR3 runs to 13 residues. Germline V gene sequence: CDR1 WSHSY, CDR2 SAAADI. The V gene lost 6 bases and the J gene lost 11 bases, with 14 bases spanning the gap. CDR3 DNA: TGCGCCAGCAGAACCGGGCCCAAGGCACCCCTCCACTTT. This gives the protein CASRTGPKAPLHF.

This clonotype was counted only a few times. The CDR3 loop is CASSQVLATSTDTQYF. The CDR3 DNA reads TGTGCCAGCAGCCAGGTACTAGCGACTAGCACAGATACGCAGTATTTT. V is TRBV3-1 and J is TRBJ2-3; 7 bases match TRBD2. The CDR3 runs to 16 residues. The germline V gene encodes CDR1 LGHDT and CDR2 YNNKEL (reference sequence). Trimming cost V 3 bases and J 0 bases; bases outside gene matches: 6.

This clonotype occurred a few times. The chain carries TRBV20-1 and TRBJ2-3, with a weak D call TRBD2 (5 bases). Germline V gene lookup returns CDR1 DFQATT and CDR2 SNEGSKA (reference sequence). The ends were cut back, 0 bases at V and 5 bases at J, with 12 bases in the middle. CDR3 length: 14 residues. CDR3 in amino acids: CSARDRVTRDTQYF. The DNA of the CDR3 is TGCAGTGCTAGAGATCGGGTAACTAGAGATACGCAGTATTTT.

This clonotype was recorded a few times. This sequence joins TRBV7-8 and TRBJ1-1; perhaps TRBD1 as D (6 bases). Germline loops: CDR1 SGHVS, CDR2 FQNEAQ. The CDR3 has 16 amino acids. With 3 bases removed from V and 0 bases from J, the gap between germline ends came to 14 bases. The CDR3 sequence is CASSFFTGTMNTEAFF. As DNA, the CDR3 is TGTGCCAGCAGCTTTTTTACAGGGACCATGAACACTGAAGCTTTCTTT.

A few counts support this clonotype. The chain is built from TRBV28 and TRBJ2-3; D tentatively reads TRBD1 or TRBD2 (5 bases each). The V end was cut by 4 bases, the J end by 6 bases, with 14 bases between. The CDR3 contains 14 residues. The germline V gene encodes CDR1 MDHEN and CDR2 SYDVKM. The CDR3 here is CASSSPGTEDTQYF. CDR3 bases: TGTGCCAGCAGTTCCCCCGGGACCGAGGATACGCAGTATTTT.

This clonotype was counted many times. The chain couples TRBV4-1 to TRBJ2-5; a weak D match, TRBD2 (6 bases). With 0 bases removed from V and 2 bases from J, the gap between germline ends came to 19 bases. Germline lookup yields CDR1 MGHRA and CDR2 YSYEKL. This CDR3 region has 18 residues. The CDR3: CASSQEAPGVVGQETQYF. CDR3 coding DNA: TGCGCCAGCAGCCAAGAGGCCCCGGGGGTTGTTGGGCAAGAGACCCAGTACTTC.

This clonotype was counted only a few times. The V gene is TRBV30, the J gene TRBJ1-1; TRBD1 aligns across 7 bases. The germline V gene encodes CDR1 GTSNPN and CDR2 SVGIG (reference sequence). Trimming removed 5 bases from V and 2 bases from J; junction bases left unmatched: 5. The CDR3 spans 13 residues. The CDR3 DNA reads TGTGCCTGGCAGACAGGGCTAAACACTGAAGCTTTCTTT. Residues: CAWQTGLNTEAFF.

This clonotype has a handful of counts. This chain connects TRBV12-5 to TRBJ2-1; D tentatively fits TRBD1 or TRBD2 (6 bases each). This CDR3 is built from 21 residues. Germline CDR1 reads LGHNT; CDR2 reads FRNRAP. V was trimmed by 4 bases and J by 5 bases, leaving 33 bases between them. The CDR3 bases are TGTGCTAGTGGTTCCGACTCGACCTCCATCAGGGGCGGGGATCTTCACAATGAGCAGTTCTTC. Amino acids: CASGSDSTSIRGGDLHNEQFF.

V usage is TRBV5-1 and J usage is TRBJ1-2; 11 bases match TRBD1. J was trimmed by 0 bases and V by 4 bases; bases with no gene match: 8. Germline CDR1 is SGHRS and CDR2 is YFSETQ. This CDR3 spans 17 amino acids. The CDR3 protein is CASSIDSGQGANYGYTF. In DNA form, the CDR3 reads TGCGCCAGCAGCATAGATTCGGGACAGGGGGCTAACTATGGCTACACCTTC.

The rearrangement joins TRBV20-1 to TRBJ2-2, with a possible D match to TRBD2 (6 bases). Germline lookup yields CDR1 DFQATT and CDR2 SNEGSKA (reference sequence). This CDR3 comprises 14 residues. Trimming took off 6 bases at V and 0 bases at J, with 11 bases between the two ends. The CDR3 is CSAGGGSNTGELFF. The CDR3 DNA reads TGCAGTGCGGGAGGCGGGTCGAACACCGGGGAGCTGTTTTTT.

The chain links TRBV10-3 to TRBJ2-5, with TRBD1 as a possible D gene (5 bases). V was cut by 6 bases and J by 0 bases, with 14 bases left in between. Germline assignment: CDR1 ENHRY and CDR2 SYGVKD. This CDR3 comprises 15 residues. The CDR3: CAISDFREDQETQYF. Written as DNA, the CDR3 is TGTGCCATCAGCGATTTCAGGGAAGACCAAGAGACCCAGTACTTC.

This chain links TRBV15 with TRBJ2-7; 7 nucleotides agree with TRBD2. The CDR3 is 14 residues long. Looked up from germline, CDR1 is LNHNV and CDR2 is YYDKDF (reference sequence). V gave up 3 bases and J gave up 5 bases; unmatched junction bases: 7. CDR3 sequence: CATSSWRGNNEQYF. For the CDR3, the DNA is TGTGCCACCAGCAGTTGGCGGGGGAACAACGAGCAGTACTTC.

This clonotype was seen a handful of times. The gene calls are TRBV20-1 and TRBJ2-6; TRBD2 matches at 10 bases. V trimming: 3 bases; J trimming: 2 bases; junction bases outside the gene matches: 4. This CDR3 spans 16 amino acids. Germline lookup yields CDR1 DFQATT and CDR2 SNEGSKA (reference sequence). CDR3 amino acids: CSASSGLAAGANVLTF. DNA of the CDR3: TGCAGTGCTAGTTCCGGACTAGCGGCTGGGGCCAACGTCCTGACTTTC.

This clonotype was detected only a few times. The chain carries TRBV20-1 and TRBJ1-5, with D unclear. Trimming left V 1 base short and J 1 base short, with 11 bases between. This CDR3 is built from 15 residues. CDR1 and CDR2 from the germline V gene are DFQATT and SNEGSKA (reference sequence). CDR3 region: CSARAPQTSNQPQHF. CDR3 in DNA: TGCAGTGCTAGAGCCCCCCAGACCAGCAATCAGCCCCAGCATTTT.

This chain connects TRBV27 to TRBJ2-3; D is undetermined. The V gene's germline CDR1 is MNHEY and CDR2 SMNVEV (reference sequence). CDR3 size: 15 residues. Trimming cost V 5 bases and J 1 base, with 13 bases left between them. The chain's CDR3 is CASSATHGGTDTQYF. The CDR3, as DNA: TGTGCCAGCAGTGCAACTCATGGGGGCACAGATACGCAGTATTTT.

This clonotype came up a few times. This rearrangement joins TRBV6-2 or TRBV6-3 to TRBJ1-5; 9 nucleotides line up with TRBD1. This CDR3 has 15 amino acids. V lost 2 bases to trimming and J lost 4 bases; unmatched junction nucleotides: 3. CDR1 and CDR2 from the germline V gene are MNHEY and SVGEGT. The CDR3 sequence: CASSYTGGRNQPQHF. CDR3 nucleotides: TGTGCCAGCAGTTACACAGGGGGCAGGAATCAGCCCCAGCATTTT.

The chain recombines TRBV10-1 with TRBJ2-3, with 8 bases that match TRBD2. The germline gives CDR1 WNHNN, CDR2 SYGVQD (reference sequence). Unmatched junction bases numbered 19, after V lost 3 bases and J lost 2 bases. This CDR3 comprises 20 residues. The CDR3 DNA follows: TGCGCCAGCAGTGACCGCGGGAGGTCGCGGACCCTAATACACACAGATACGCAGTATTTT. This gives the protein CASSDRGRSRTLIHTDTQYF.

Only a few counts were recorded for this clonotype. The chain links TRBV30 to TRBJ2-6; weak D call: TRBD1 (5 bases). Germline lookup yields CDR1 GTSNPN and CDR2 SVGIG (reference sequence). V was cut by 5 bases and J by 5 bases, with 13 bases left in between. This CDR3 has 14 residues. The CDR3 spells CAWAGLLWANVLTF. DNA for the CDR3: TGTGCCTGGGCAGGGCTCCTCTGGGCCAACGTCCTGACTTTC.